The clone carrying this T cell receptor (beta chain) was seen at least ten times. The sample belongs to a study of T cells after yellow fever vaccination. One entry per CDR3 protein results from TCRdb running MiXCR on the 5' RACE reads. This table has approximately 250,000 distinct CDR3 sequences, about 5.2% appearing once. Germline V gives CDR1 SGHAT, CDR2 FQDESV (reference sequence). The CDR3 spans 13 residues. Trimming cost V 5 bases and J 6 bases, with 10 bases left between them. V is TRBV11-1 and J is TRBJ2-2; weak D call: TRBD1 (6 bases). The starting material was CD4+ T cells sorted from PBMCs, obtained on the day of the yellow fever booster vaccination. The sequence derives from a young man who received the YFV17D yellow fever vaccine. The CDR3 sequence is CASSRRTAGELFF. As DNA, the CDR3 is TGTGCCAGCAGCCGTAGGACAGCCGGGGAGCTGTTTTTT.